This T cell receptor beta chain was found in a study of beta chain features in type 1 diabetes. This clone appeared a few times. What it binds is unknown. Study-level points and caveats: Insertions at VDJ junctions were less frequent in type 1 diabetes patients. These patients also deleted more nucleotides at the same junctions.

Sequencing targeted expressed TCRB transcripts, as all isolated RNA had been reverse transcribed. Sequencing used immunoSEQ multiplex PCR; TCRdb keeps in-frame clones, though not all of them. This sample yields around 450,000 clones, of which approximately 10% are seen a single time; approximately 0.045% belongs to the top ten. The CDR3 is 16 amino acids. Germline V gene sequence: CDR1 SGHTA, CDR2 FQGNSA. The trim removed 0 bases at V and 5 bases at J, leaving 6 bases unmatched. The sequencing sample was made of naive CD4+ T cells from blood. The chain joins TRBV7-2 to TRBJ2-7, with 11 bases that match TRBD2. This TCR derives from a woman younger than 35 in good health. CDR3 sequence: CASSLARLAGGDEQYF. The CDR3, as DNA: TGTGCCAGCAGCTTAGCCCGCCTAGCGGGAGGAGACGAGCAGTACTTC.